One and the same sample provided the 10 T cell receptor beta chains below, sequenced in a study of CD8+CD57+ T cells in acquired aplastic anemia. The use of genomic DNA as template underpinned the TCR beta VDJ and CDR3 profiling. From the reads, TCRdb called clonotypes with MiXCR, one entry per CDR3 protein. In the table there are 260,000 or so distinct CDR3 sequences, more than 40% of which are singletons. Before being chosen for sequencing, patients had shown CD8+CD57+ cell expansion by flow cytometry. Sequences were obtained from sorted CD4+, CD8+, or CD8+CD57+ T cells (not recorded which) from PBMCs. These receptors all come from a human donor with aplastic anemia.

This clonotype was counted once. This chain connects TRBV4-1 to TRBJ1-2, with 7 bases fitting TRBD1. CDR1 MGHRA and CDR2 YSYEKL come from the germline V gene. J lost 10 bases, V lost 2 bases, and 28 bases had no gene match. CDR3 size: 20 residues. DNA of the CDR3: TGCGCCAGCAGCCAACGTTGGGATACGGGACAGTGCTCCCCGATTATTGCCTACACCTTC. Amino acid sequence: CASSQRWDTGQCSPIIAYTF.

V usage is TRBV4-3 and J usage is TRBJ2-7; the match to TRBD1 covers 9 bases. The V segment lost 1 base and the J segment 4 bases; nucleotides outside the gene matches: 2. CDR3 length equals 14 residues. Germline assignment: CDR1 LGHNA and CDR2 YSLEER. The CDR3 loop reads CASSQGGTGYEQYF. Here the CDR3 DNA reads TGCGCCAGCAGCCAAGGGGGGACAGGGTACGAGCAGTACTTC.

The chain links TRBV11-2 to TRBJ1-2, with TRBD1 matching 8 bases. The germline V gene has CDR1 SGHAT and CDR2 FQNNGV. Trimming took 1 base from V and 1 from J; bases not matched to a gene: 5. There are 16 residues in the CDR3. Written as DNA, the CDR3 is TGTGCCAGCAGCTTAGGTCAGGGGGCACATAACTATGGCTACACCTTC. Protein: CASSLGQGAHNYGYTF.

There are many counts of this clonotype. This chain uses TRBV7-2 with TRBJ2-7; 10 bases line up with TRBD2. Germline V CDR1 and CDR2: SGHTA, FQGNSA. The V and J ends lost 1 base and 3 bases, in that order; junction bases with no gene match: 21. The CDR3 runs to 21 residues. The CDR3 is CASSLGGPMGLATEIDYEQYF. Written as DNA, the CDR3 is TGTGCCAGCAGCTTAGGCGGTCCGATGGGACTAGCGACCGAAATAGACTACGAGCAGTACTTC.

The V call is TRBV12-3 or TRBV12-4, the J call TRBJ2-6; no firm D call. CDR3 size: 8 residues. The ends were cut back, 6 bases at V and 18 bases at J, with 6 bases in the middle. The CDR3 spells CASRTGTF. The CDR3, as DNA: TGTGCCAGCAGAACCGGGACTTTC.

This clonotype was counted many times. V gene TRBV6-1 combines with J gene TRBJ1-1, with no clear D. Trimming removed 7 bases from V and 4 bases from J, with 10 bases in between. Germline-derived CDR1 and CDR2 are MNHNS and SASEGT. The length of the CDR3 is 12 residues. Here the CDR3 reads CASILPTTEAFF. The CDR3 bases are TGTGCCAGCATCCTGCCGACCACTGAAGCTTTCTTT.

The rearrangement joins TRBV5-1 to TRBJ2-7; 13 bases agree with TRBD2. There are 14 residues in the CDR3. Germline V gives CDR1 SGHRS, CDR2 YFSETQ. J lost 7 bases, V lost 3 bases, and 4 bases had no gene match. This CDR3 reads CASSSGLAGEEQYV. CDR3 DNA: TGCGCCAGCAGCTCAGGACTAGCGGGAGAAGAGCAGTACGTC.

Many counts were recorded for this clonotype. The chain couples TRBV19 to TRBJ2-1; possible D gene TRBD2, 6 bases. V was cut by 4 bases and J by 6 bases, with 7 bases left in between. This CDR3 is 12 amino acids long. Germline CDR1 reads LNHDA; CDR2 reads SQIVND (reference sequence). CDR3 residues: CASSSSGNEQFF. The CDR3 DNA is TGTGCCAGTAGTAGTAGCGGCAATGAGCAGTTCTTC.

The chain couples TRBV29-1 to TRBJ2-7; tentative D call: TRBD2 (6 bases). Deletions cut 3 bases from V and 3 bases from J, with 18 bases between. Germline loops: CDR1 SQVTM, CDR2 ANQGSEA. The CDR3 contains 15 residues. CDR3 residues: CSVERAAGNFYEQYF. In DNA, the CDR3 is TGCAGCGTTGAGCGGGCGGCGGGGAACTTCTACGAGCAGTACTTC.

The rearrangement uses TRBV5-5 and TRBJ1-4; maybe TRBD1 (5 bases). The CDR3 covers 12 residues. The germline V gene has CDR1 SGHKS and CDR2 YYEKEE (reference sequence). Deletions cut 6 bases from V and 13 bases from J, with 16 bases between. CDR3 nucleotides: TGTGCCAGCACCCTATTTGGTGGGGGACTGTTTTTT. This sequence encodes CASTLFGGGLFF.